This TCR beta chain is drawn from a study of T cell responses to AZD1222 COVID-19 vaccine. Study findings and constraints: At 160-218 and 743-854, vaccine-associated CD4 TCRs were dominant, and they spanned spike. Recipients of AZD1222 seropositive at baseline numbered only 6 or 7. Every sample of the repertoires postdated the peak T cell response. Spike-specific TCR breadth rose after two AZD1222 doses, and depth rose as well.

This clone was seen only a few times. Its cognate antigen is unknown. The table came from immunoSEQ multiplex PCR; TCRdb's copy has only in-frame clones and leaves some out. Here the sample spans 200,000 to 250,000 clones, approximately 94% being singletons. Germline assignment: CDR1 SGHRS and CDR2 YFSETQ. Deletions cut 0 bases from V and 4 bases from J, with 8 bases between. The CDR3 contains 13 residues. The genes are TRBV5-1 and TRBJ2-7, with D unclear. Sequencing used peripheral blood, obtained 28 days after the second dose of the MenACWY control vaccine. The clonotype originates from an adult who received the MenACWY meningococcal vaccine as a control. The CDR3 DNA sequence: TGCGCCAGCAGCTTGGAGGGTCTATACGAGCAGTACTTC. It codes for CASSLEGLYEQYF.